This TCR beta chain originates from a study of cytomegalovirus exposure and HLA in healthy donors (dated by TCRdb to the late 2010s). For the wider study: An earlier analysis of roughly 610 of the donors reported about 280 Gb of sequence data and approximately 120 million unique TCR beta sequences obtained from roughly 180 million T cells. The study profiled the T cell repertoires of hundreds of subjects by immunosequencing and related them to cytomegalovirus serostatus. A later genetic analysis used genome-wide SNP genotypes for about 60% of the 666 donors, treating that subset as a discovery cohort. HLA typing covered class I and class II loci at four-digit resolution. Roughly five DR-DQ haplotypes were handled as single units for association and clustering because linkage in the cohort was strong. In addition to the first cohort of 500 to 850 subjects, a separate validation cohort of approximately 130 different subjects was used. The study aimed to test whether signatures of past pathogen exposure could be identified by cataloging public T cell receptors. Typing coverage varied by locus: roughly 629-640 donors for A, B, C, DRB1 and DQB1; some 520 for DQA1; some 610 for DPA1; roughly 450 for DPB1. Alongside the repertoire data, information on donor age, sex, ethnicity and CMV serostatus was compiled. Rather than using new phenotypic data, the later analysis identified candidate immune exposures from TCR beta sequences and from how often those sequences occurred across donors. All discovery cohort repertoires had been generated using a single sequencing platform. An early release that covered 640 HLA-typed donors contained about 290 gigabases of sequencing data and tens of millions of unique TCR sequences. A later analysis re-analyzed previously published TCR beta repertoires from about 600 donors and added high-resolution HLA genotyping to study TCR occurrence patterns. Across 398 genotyped donors of the cohort, an average of about 220,000 unique TCR beta nucleotide sequences per donor were sequenced, and roughly 18% of those sequences were non-productive. Of the roughly 400 genotyped donors, roughly 76% were placed in the genetic ancestry cluster associated with self-reported Caucasian donors. An earlier analysis of 587 of the donors applied high-throughput TCR beta sequencing to assess whether each TCR beta V gene segment acted as functional or pseudogenic. High-throughput TCR immunosequencing, statistical association of individual TCRs with disease status, and machine learning were combined to predict cytomegalovirus infection status.

About this clone itself: It has no known antigen specificity. No much larger clonotype is one base removed from it; base qualities were not supplied.

The cohort consisted of hundreds of healthy bone marrow donors. Cohort members were all nominally healthy when sampled, although unrecorded immune exposures were likely present. The donor tested CMV seronegative, placing the donor among the 350 or so seronegative members of the cohort. Each donor provided a peripheral blood sample, and peripheral blood mononuclear cells were used for TCR beta sequencing. Genomic DNA extraction from the blood cell samples was performed with the Qiagen DNeasy Blood Extraction Kit. Here is what the overall study found, with its caveats: Over 15 rarely observed V segments, including chromosome 9 orphons, were excluded from the earlier analysis of several hundred of the donors because counts were too low. Most CMV-associated TCR beta chains appeared to be HLA-restricted in a later analysis, and the HLA associations seemed to be driven largely by CMV exposure. It was suggested by the authors that the approach could potentially be generalized to other disease states and immunological phenotypes. In a later analysis, HLA-associated TCR beta chains showed more clonal expansion and lower generation probabilities than non-associated chains that were equally common. Presence/absence analyses assumed roughly uniform sequencing depth across donors, an assumption that may not hold. A group of highly shared sequence variants was considered likely to be a technical artifact of the sequencing pipeline. CMV serostatus was the only immune exposure information available for the cohort. In the study, 164 TCR beta chains were listed as associated with cytomegalovirus. Linkage disequilibrium might explain the correlated functional status among segregating V segments, but an unknown experimental factor could not be ruled out. In vitro tests confirmed that three of the cytomegalovirus-associated TCR beta chains recognize cytomegalovirus antigens. In both the original and validation cohorts, the classifier was reported to diagnose cytomegalovirus status with high specificity and sensitivity. An association between a missense DCLRE1C variant and V-gene and J-gene trimming of TCR beta chains was found in a later genetic analysis and replicated in an independent cohort. A later analysis found that TCR association rates varied across HLA loci, with DRB1 alleles showing the most associated TCRs and HLA-C alleles the fewest. Specific HLA alleles were associated with 15,000 to 20,000 TCR beta sequences at a false discovery rate of 0.05 in a later analysis. Because HLA typing was missing for some donors at each locus, association tests included only the typed subset. Most TCR sequences were seen in very few donors, while some public TCRs were found in many individuals. In a later analysis, several top co-occurrence clusters were reported to appear linked to parvovirus B19, influenza, CMV and Epstein-Barr virus. Assigning TCR associations to individual alleles was difficult when HLA alleles, especially DR and DQ, strongly co-occurred. A further reported finding was that TCR beta sequences accurately predicted the HLA-A and HLA-B alleles for most subjects in the first cohort. According to a later genetic analysis, donors in an Asian-associated ancestry cluster had fewer N-insertions in productive TCRs than the approximately 670-donor mean. An earlier analysis of roughly 570 of the donors showed that most TCR beta V segments appeared in productive rearrangements either about 87% or about 30% of the time, which broadly matched IMGT annotations. The cohort was sequenced for TCR beta chains only, and without alpha or paired-chain data the features that could be detected were limited.

Libraries came from the immunoSEQ multiplex PCR assay. A mixture of 60 forward primers for TCR Vbeta segments and 13 reverse primers for TCR Jbeta segments was used in the multiplex PCR. A multiplex PCR assay on genomic DNA amplified the CDR3 region of rearranged TCR beta genes. The amplified TCR beta libraries were sequenced on the Illumina HiSeq System as 87-base-pair reads. As for the original processing: A later analysis tallied 80 million to 95 million unique TCR beta chains across the roughly 610 repertoires, and around 10 million of those chains were shared by two or more donors. A nearest-neighbor algorithm error-corrected the raw reads and collapsed the reads into unique sequences, merging closely related sequences to remove PCR and sequencing errors. CDR3 sequences were aligned to IMGT reference sequences to assign V, D and J gene segments. Each retained sequence needed at least a six-nucleotide match to both a V gene segment and a J gene segment. Rearrangements were classified as productive when the CDR3 lacked stop codons and remained in frame with V and J, and all other rearrangements were classified as non-productive. Following IMGT convention, CDR3 was defined as the stretch from the second conserved V-encoded cysteine up to the conserved J-encoded phenylalanine. Sequences without an unambiguous match to a single V gene segment were excluded from the earlier analysis of a few hundred of the donors. An earlier analysis of under 750 of the donors called V segments functional above 56.7% productive rearrangements and segregating when the between-donor standard deviation exceeded 5%. A statistical classification framework was built to diagnose cytomegalovirus status from the catalog of TCR beta chain sequences. In a later analysis, TCR nucleotide sequences were compared against IMGT/GENE-DB human TR gene sequences so that V and J genes could be assigned. In a later analysis, CDR3 sequences and most-parsimonious VDJ recombination scenarios were assigned using the TCRdist pipeline. In a later analysis, each TCR beta chain was defined by its CDR3 amino acid sequence together with its V-gene family, and reads without a unique V-gene family were excluded. To address suspected cross-contamination and a sequencing artifact, a later analysis removed several hundred highly shared, low-generation-probability nucleotide sequences. In a later analysis, a clonal expansion index was calculated for each public chain from normalized within-repertoire ranks of inferred template counts. In a later analysis, generation probabilities were computed using a VDJ recombination model fitted to out-of-frame rearrangements, and the results were checked against IGoR. In a later analysis, TCR-TCR, TCR-HLA and TCR-CMV co-occurrence was scored with hypergeometric tests, and a repertoire-size bias correction was applied to TCR pairs. In a later analysis, false discovery rates were estimated by permuting HLA or CMV assignments 20 times. In a later analysis, co-occurring TCRs were grouped using DBSCAN, with TCRdist sequence similarity added in when clustering inside HLA-allele-positive subsets. Repertoires with fewer than 30,000 or more than 120,000 public chains, plus five repertoires with anomalous nucleotide sharing, were excluded from co-occurrence clustering. In TCRdb, the immuneACCESS table is reduced to in-frame sequences with V and J assigned. These tables do not hold every clone; where another copy was compared, an unresolved V gene accounts for under half, and the others remain unexplained. The V and J calls and clone size were taken over from that table, and D and trimming were inferred from the DNA. This sample comprises over 150,000 clones, around 79% of them detected only once. Of the sample, over 1.5% falls within the top ten clones.

The specimen sequenced was PBMCs. The clonotype was recovered from a woman aged 18-29 years in good health and CMV-seronegative.

The CDR3 amino acid sequence is: CAWQRSEHGELFF. The bases read TGTGCCTGGCAGCGCAGCGAACACGGGGAGCTGTTTTTT. This receptor chain uses TRBV30 and TRBJ2-2, with the D gene too uncertain to name. V and J are truncated by 5 bases and 7 bases respectively, leaving an intervening sequence of 14 bases. CDR1 and CDR2 are drawn from the germline V gene (reference sequence): GTSNPN, SVGIG. The CDR3 runs 13 residues from the cysteine to the phenylalanine. Only CDR3 DNA is held: 39 bases, read in frame from base 1.